This T cell receptor beta chain was sequenced during a study of post-analysis software for immune sequencing data. Study information: The patients showed relapsing-remitting, secondary progressive and progressive-relapsing multiple sclerosis courses. Points from the study as a whole: Batch-matched samples strongly co-clustered by F measure. Normalized Chao1 diversity was significantly reduced in patients versus controls. TRBV segments more frequent in patients than in controls numbered roughly 5 and included TRBV5-6, TRBV5-1 and TRBV20-1.

Every TCR beta cDNA library bore unique molecular identifiers. TCRdb fed the PCR reads into MiXCR, producing one record per CDR3 protein. The table includes around 200,000 distinct CDR3 sequences, approximately 29% detected once. Details on this clonotype: Its antigen is still unknown.

The CDR3 totals 18 residues. In germline, CDR1 is SGHRS, CDR2 YFSETQ. J lost 4 bases, V lost 0 bases, and 13 bases had no gene match. Sequencing input: blood. The receptor was derived from a girl between 2 and 17 years old with multiple sclerosis. This rearrangement joins TRBV5-1 to TRBJ2-5; 9 positions match TRBD2. CDR3 coding DNA: TGCGCCAGCAGCTTGGATAGCGGGAGTCTCAACTTGGGAGAGACCCAGTACTTC. Translation: CASSLDSGSLNLGETQYF.